This is a list of T cell receptor beta chains from one sample in a study of PD-L1 blockade in urothelial cancer. The data were produced by immunoSEQ multiplex PCR, yet TCRdb's version contains in-frame clones alone and is incomplete. Seen here are around 66,000 clones, 70% to 90% observed once, and the top ten hold 1.5% to 2%. This specimen was PBMCs, taken around atezolizumab (anti-PD-L1) treatment. Receptors originate from a man aged 65 to 85 with urothelial cancer. Each CDR3 is given with its conserved first and last residue. The order of the fields is V gene, CDR3 protein.

v_call: TRBV14
cdr3_aa: CASSQARGPGDGGYTF

v_call: TRBV19
cdr3_aa: CASSTTGFEQPQHF

v_call: TRBV10-3
cdr3_aa: CAISQDRAKAGYTF

v_call: TRBV5-1
cdr3_aa: CASSLLQDSYEQYF

v_call: TRBV25-1
cdr3_aa: CASSELLGATNTGELFF

v_call: TRBV6-1
cdr3_aa: CASSESGYSNQPQHF

v_call: TRBV5-4
cdr3_aa: CASSQERDYNEQFF

v_call: TRBV5-1
cdr3_aa: CASSADDSGTGELFF

v_call: TRBV4-1
cdr3_aa: CASSQWAGGAGANYGYTF

v_call: TRBV6-5
cdr3_aa: CASRQGRYEQYF

v_call: TRBV10-3
cdr3_aa: CAISESGQSNQPQHF

v_call: TRBV7-2
cdr3_aa: CASSLPSGTSEQYF

v_call: TRBV7-2
cdr3_aa: CASSRETGTGELFF

v_call: TRBV4-3
cdr3_aa: CASSRLYRESAETQYF

v_call: TRBV6-1
cdr3_aa: CASAEGARGNQPQHF

v_call: TRBV30
cdr3_aa: CALNTGEISEKLFF

v_call: TRBV18
cdr3_aa: CASSQGELVSANYGYTF

v_call: TRBV4-2
cdr3_aa: CASSQDINTPYEQYF

v_call: TRBV30
cdr3_aa: CASYGGFGNPEAFF

v_call: TRBV30
cdr3_aa: CAYSSGNTIYF

v_call: TRBV9
cdr3_aa: CASSVEGANIQYF

v_call: TRBV6-6
cdr3_aa: CASSYMADSNQPQHF

v_call: TRBV14
cdr3_aa: CASSYSSGTSYNEQFF

v_call: TRBV4-2
cdr3_aa: CASSQAGGDEKLFF

v_call: TRBV11-3
cdr3_aa: CASSLEGAEAFF

v_call: TRBV2
cdr3_aa: CASTIDTEAFF

v_call: TRBV4-3
cdr3_aa: CASSQDHSGEVLEQFF

v_call: TRBV28
cdr3_aa: CASALQGLDDEQYF

v_call: TRBV30
cdr3_aa: CAWSGYTGGETQYF

v_call: TRBV6-1
cdr3_aa: CASSEVRTGEPEAFF

v_call: TRBV5-6
cdr3_aa: CASSAQGNVYEQYF

v_call: TRBV5-5
cdr3_aa: CASSGGQGSVQPQHF

v_call: TRBV7-3
cdr3_aa: CASSFQTGLGTEAFF

v_call: TRBV13
cdr3_aa: CASSLEEQETQYF

v_call: TRBV5-4
cdr3_aa: CASSPNDRVHEQYF

v_call: TRBV18
cdr3_aa: CASSETGWDTGELFF

v_call: TRBV11-3
cdr3_aa: CASSLDGAAGNTIYF

v_call: TRBV9
cdr3_aa: CASSPLTRTDTQYF

v_call: TRBV28
cdr3_aa: CASTSGTGGNQPQHF

v_call: TRBV13
cdr3_aa: CASSKLTSGDNEQFF

v_call: TRBV27
cdr3_aa: CASSLLYPGQGVIFNYGYTF

v_call: TRBV6-1
cdr3_aa: CASSSAGQGQPQHF

v_call: TRBV11-3
cdr3_aa: CASSFGPLYGYTF

v_call: TRBV5-4
cdr3_aa: CASSLGEGRNTIYF

v_call: TRBV5-4
cdr3_aa: CASSLGPGANTEAFF

v_call: TRBV9
cdr3_aa: CASSVGQNTGELFF